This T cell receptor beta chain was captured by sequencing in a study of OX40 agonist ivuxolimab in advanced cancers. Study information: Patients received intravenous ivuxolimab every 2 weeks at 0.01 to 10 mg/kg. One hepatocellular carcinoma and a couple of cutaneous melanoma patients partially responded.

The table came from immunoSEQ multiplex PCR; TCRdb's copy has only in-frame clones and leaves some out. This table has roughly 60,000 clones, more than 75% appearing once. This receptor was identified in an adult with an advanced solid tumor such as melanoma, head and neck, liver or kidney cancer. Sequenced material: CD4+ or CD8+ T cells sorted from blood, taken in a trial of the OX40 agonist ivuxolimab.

The CDR3 sequence: CASSPLRGGETQYF. The CDR3 DNA follows: TGTGCCAGCAGCCCCTTACGCGGGGGAGAGACCCAGTACTTC. The chain recombines TRBV9 with TRBJ2-5; TRBD2 matches 7 bases. CDR3 length equals 14 residues. The V gene's germline CDR1 is SGDLS and CDR2 YYNGEE. The V gene end was trimmed by 4 bases and the J gene end by 4 bases; junction bases not matched to a gene: 7.